The 24 T cell receptor beta chains below were found in one sample sequenced in a study of T cell clones after liver transplantation (dated by TCRdb to the late 2010s). Library preparation was by the immunoSEQ multiplex PCR assay. TCRdb provides this immuneACCESS table in a form limited to in-frame rearrangements. Some clones are lacking; in checked studies, under half of them reflect an unresolved V gene, and why the rest are absent is not known. The sample records around 19,000 clones, 65% to 85% of which are singletons. The ten largest account for about 32% of the sample. The sample consisted of CD8+ T cells from blood, taken approximately 54 months after liver transplant. All receptors come from a human patient who received a liver transplant. A transplant means some T cells may be of graft donor rather than patient origin.

There are a few counts of this clone. J is TRBJ2-7 and V is TRBV5-1; maybe TRBD1 (5 bases). Trimming cost V 0 bases and J 2 bases, with 9 bases left between them. Germline V gene sequence: CDR1 SGHRS, CDR2 YFSETQ. There are 14 residues in the CDR3. CDR3 amino acids: CASSLEGLTYEQYF. Here the CDR3 DNA reads TGCGCCAGCAGCTTGGAGGGGTTAACCTACGAGCAGTACTTC. The entire variable domain, with the rest obtained from reference TRBV5-1 and TRBJ2-7, is as follows: KAGVTQTPRYLIKTRGQQVTLSCSPISGHRSVSWYQQTPGQGLQFLFEYFSETQRNKGNFPGRFSGRQFSNSRSEMNVSTLELGDSALYLCASSLEGLTYEQYFGPGTRLTVT.

The gene calls are TRBV6-5 and TRBJ2-1; D is undetermined. CDR1 MNHEY and CDR2 SVGAGI come from the germline V gene. With 4 bases removed from V and 8 bases from J, the gap between germline ends came to 12 bases. The CDR3 length is 13 residues. CDR3 DNA: TGTGCCAGCAGTTTGGGGTTGATATATGAGCAGTTCTTC. Protein: CASSLGLIYEQFF.

Only one count was recorded for this clone. The rearrangement joins TRBV11-1 to TRBJ2-3; TRBD1 aligns across 8 bases. This CDR3 region has 15 residues. Trimming took 5 bases from V and 3 from J; bases not matched to a gene: 7. Germline lookup yields CDR1 SGHAT and CDR2 FQDESV (reference sequence). The CDR3 DNA reads as TGTGCCAGCAGCCCAGGGACAGGAGAGACAGATACGCAGTATTTT. Protein: CASSPGTGETDTQYF.

This clone is deemed medium-sized. J is TRBJ1-5 and V is TRBV2; D is uncertain. V lost 6 bases, J lost 2 bases, and 11 bases lay in between. The CDR3 extends over 14 amino acids. Germline CDR1 is SNHLY and CDR2 is FYNNEI. CDR3 in amino acids: CASRERGGNQPQHF. The CDR3 DNA sequence: TGTGCCAGCAGAGAACGTGGAGGCAATCAGCCCCAGCATTTT.

J is TRBJ2-2 and V is TRBV4-1; D might be TRBD1 (6 bases). CDR3 length equals 16 residues. Germline CDR1 MGHRA, CDR2 YSYEKL. V shed 1 base and J shed 3 bases, with 12 bases lying between them. The CDR3 sequence is CASSQVVSGDTGELFF. The CDR3 bases are TGCGCCAGCAGCCAAGTCGTTTCAGGGGACACCGGGGAGCTGTTTTTT.

The chain couples TRBV7-6 to TRBJ2-3; D gene unclear. Germline loops: CDR1 SGHVS, CDR2 FNYEAQ. The CDR3 totals 14 residues. The V gene lost 5 bases and the J gene lost 4 bases, with 13 bases spanning the gap. The CDR3 here is CASSPSLRADTQYF. DNA of the CDR3: TGTGCCAGCAGCCCATCGTTACGGGCAGATACGCAGTATTTT.

This sequence joins TRBV6-5 and TRBJ1-6; D is unresolved. Germline V gene sequence: CDR1 MNHEY, CDR2 SVGAGI. The CDR3 sequence is 14 residues long. V lost 5 bases and J lost 6, with 11 bases in between. CDR3 sequence: CASSELGSNSPLHF. CDR3 coding DNA: TGTGCCAGCAGTGAACTGGGCAGTAATTCACCCCTCCACTTT.

This clone was picked up one time. This chain connects TRBV28 to TRBJ1-5, with D possibly being TRBD1 (5 bases). V shed 2 bases and J shed 1 base, with 9 bases lying between them. Germline V gene data show CDR1 as MDHEN and CDR2 as SYDVKM. This CDR3 region has 15 residues. The CDR3 region has the DNA TGTGCCAGCAGTTTAGGGGGAGGAAGCAATCAGCCCCAGCATTTT. Protein product: CASSLGGGSNQPQHF.

This chain uses TRBV4-1 with TRBJ1-2, with D possibly being TRBD1 (6 bases). CDR3 length: 18 amino acids. Trimming pared 3 bases from V and 1 base from J, leaving 21 bases between. The germline V gene has CDR1 MGHRA and CDR2 YSYEKL. DNA for the CDR3: TGCGCCAGCAGCCAGGTAGAGGGACAACACCACCTTAACTATGGCTACACCTTC. It is translated as CASSQVEGQHHLNYGYTF.

The chain joins TRBV6-5 to TRBJ2-7, with 8 bases that match TRBD1. Germline CDR1 is MNHEY and CDR2 is SVGAGI. V gave up 1 base and J gave up 6 bases; unmatched junction bases: 2. CDR3 length: 13 amino acids. CDR3 DNA: TGTGCCAGCAGTTACTTAACAGGGGGCGAGCAGTACTTC. It yields the protein CASSYLTGGEQYF.

The chain combines TRBV11-2 with TRBJ2-7; D possibly uses TRBD1 or TRBD2 (5 bases each). The CDR3 consists of 17 residues. Trimming removed 1 base from V and 3 bases from J, with 19 bases in between. Germline-derived CDR1 and CDR2 are SGHAT and FQNNGV. CDR3 amino acids: CASSLVSGPLGDYEQYF. CDR3 DNA: TGTGCCAGCAGCTTAGTGTCGGGACCTCTAGGGGACTACGAGCAGTACTTC.

A remark on this clone: The sample carries other DNA sequences with the same CDR3. In nucleotides, the CDR3 is TGTGCCAGCAGTAGGAGCTCCTACGAGCAGTACTTC. This codes for CASSRSSYEQYF. The chain recombines TRBV25-1 with TRBJ2-7; D gene ambiguous. Trimming shortened V by 5 bases and J by 0 bases, and 5 bases separated the two germline ends. The CDR3 loop spans 12 amino acids. In germline, CDR1 is MGHDK, CDR2 SYGVNS.

The chain carries TRBV10-2 and TRBJ2-5; 7 bases are shared with TRBD2. Germline trimming cut 4 bases from V and 5 bases from J; bases unmatched to any gene: 7. Germline V gene data show CDR1 as WSHSY and CDR2 as SAAADI. The CDR3 length is 14 residues. The CDR3 nucleotides read TGCGCCAGCAGTGGTCCCCCCGGGAGGGAGACCCAGTACTTC. Protein product: CASSGPPGRETQYF.

The chain is built from TRBV28 and TRBJ1-1; D unclear. The CDR3 is 12 residues long. Between the trimmed V and J ends, which lost 7 bases and 6 bases, there was a span of 12 bases. CDR1 and CDR2 (germline): MDHEN, SYDVKM. CDR3 sequence reads: CASKTPEAEAFF. The CDR3 DNA follows: TGTGCCAGCAAAACCCCCGAGGCTGAAGCTTTCTTT. Full variable domain (remainder filled in from reference TRBV28 and TRBJ1-1): DVKVTQSSRYLVKRTGEKVFLECVQDMDHENMFWYRQDPGLGLRLIYFSYDVKMKEKGDIPEGYSVSREKKERFSLILESASTNQTSMYLCASKTPEAEAFFGQGTRLTVV.

This clone was seen a handful of times. The chain is built from TRBV19 and TRBJ2-7; D is possibly TRBD2 (5 bases). The CDR3 runs to 14 residues. Trimming took 4 bases from V and 1 from J, leaving 11 bases between them. Germline CDR1 LNHDA, CDR2 SQIVND (reference sequence). The DNA for the CDR3 is TGTGCCAGTAGTACAGCGGTACGTTCCTACGAGCAGTACTTC. The encoded protein is CASSTAVRSYEQYF.

The genes are TRBV2 and TRBJ2-3; TRBD2 matches at 8 bases. J gave up 6 bases and V 8 bases, and 16 bases lay outside the gene matches. Germline CDR1 reads SNHLY; CDR2 reads FYNNEI. The CDR3 has 16 amino acids. CDR3 sequence (DNA): TGTGCCAGCGTCGAGGGGATCGGGGGGGCCACCGATACGCAGTATTTT. Translation: CASVEGIGGATDTQYF.

The chain links TRBV9 to TRBJ2-7; D unclear. Germline loops: CDR1 SGDLS, CDR2 YYNGEE. The CDR3 is 13 amino acids. V was clipped by 5 bases and J by 0 bases, with 9 bases between them. Here the CDR3 DNA reads TGTGCCAGCAGAGGTGGTAACTCCTACGAGCAGTACTTC. Translating gives CASRGGNSYEQYF.

The chain is built from TRBV4-1 and TRBJ2-2; no firm D call. Trimming pared 2 bases from V and 6 bases from J, leaving 4 bases between. Germline V gene sequence: CDR1 MGHRA, CDR2 YSYEKL. The CDR3 runs 12 residues. CDR3 residues: CASSQKAGELFF. The CDR3 DNA reads as TGCGCCAGCAGCCAAAAGGCCGGGGAGCTGTTTTTT.

The chain links TRBV13 to TRBJ1-1; possibly TRBD1 for D (5 bases). Trimming removed 5 bases at V and 0 bases at J, with 16 bases between. The germline gives CDR1 PRHDT, CDR2 FYEKMQ (reference sequence). This CDR3 has 16 amino acids. In nucleotides, the CDR3 is TGTGCCAGCAGCAGGGCAGGGCTACTTCTGAACACTGAAGCTTTCTTT. This translates into CASSRAGLLLNTEAFF. The full variable domain, completed using reference TRBV13 and TRBJ1-1, is AAGVIQSPRHLIKEKRETATLKCYPIPRHDTVYWYQQGPGQDPQFLISFYEKMQSDKGSIPDRFSAQQFSDYHSELNMSSLELGDSALYFCASSRAGLLLNTEAFFGQGTRLTVV.

The sample holds one count of this clone. This rearrangement joins TRBV7-3 to TRBJ2-3; D uncertain. Germline assignment: CDR1 SGHTA and CDR2 FQGTGA. The ends were cut back, 3 bases at V and 0 bases at J, with 10 bases in the middle. CDR3 size: 15 residues. The CDR3 loop is CASSLTLTSTDTQYF. The CDR3, as DNA: TGTGCCAGCAGCTTGACCCTCACTAGCACAGATACGCAGTATTTT. The full variable domain, with the rest looked up from reference TRBV7-3 and TRBJ2-3, is GAGVSQTPSNKVTEKGKYVELRCDPISGHTALYWYRQSLGQGPEFLIYFQGTGAADDSGLPNDRFFAVRPEGSVSTLKIQRTERGDSAVYLCASSLTLTSTDTQYFGPGTRLTVL.

The chain uses TRBV19 and TRBJ2-7, with D unresolved. The germline gives CDR1 LNHDA, CDR2 SQIVND (reference sequence). V lost 11 bases and J 7 bases, leaving 18 bases between the germline ends. This CDR3 is 12 amino acids long. As DNA, the CDR3 is TGTGCCGTCAGTCACAGCCAAGGAGAGCAGTACTTC. Translated: CAVSHSQGEQYF.

The rearrangement joins TRBV10-1 to TRBJ1-1; D call uncertain. V shed 2 bases and J shed 3 bases, with 7 bases lying between them. In germline, CDR1 is WNHNN, CDR2 SYGVQD (reference sequence). This CDR3 is 13 amino acids long. CDR3 sequence (DNA): TGCGCCAGCAGTGAGGCTCTACACACTGAAGCTTTCTTT. It specifies CASSEALHTEAFF.

The chain links TRBV4-1 to TRBJ2-1; TRBD2 aligns across 11 bases. Germline CDR1 and CDR2: MGHRA and YSYEKL. V trimming: 0 bases; J trimming: 5 bases; junction bases outside the gene matches: 9. There are 18 residues in the CDR3. CDR3 nucleotides: TGCGCCAGCAGCCAAGAACCTCTCGGGACTAGCGGCCACAATGAGCAGTTCTTC. This codes for CASSQEPLGTSGHNEQFF.

The chain recombines TRBV6-1 with TRBJ2-7, with 9 bases matching TRBD1. The CDR3 length is 14 residues. With V trimmed by 7 bases and J by 6 bases, 10 bases remained unmatched. The V gene's germline CDR1 is MNHNS and CDR2 SASEGT. DNA for the CDR3: TGTGCCAGCAATTCCTGGGACAGGGTGGGCGAGCAGTACTTC. Protein product: CASNSWDRVGEQYF.